This note documents a single T cell receptor (beta chain) sequence. The age range of participants was 18 to 89 years, with residence in 20 to 25 US areas. Clinical histories supplied by participants themselves formed the basis of cohort assignment. In the source study's methods: Nucleated cell counts were estimated from reference gene primer amplification. Method: immunoSEQ multiplex PCR; TCRdb's copy keeps in-frame clones and lacks some. V and J calls and clone size are copied from that table; D and trimming were computed from the DNA. The sample has over 200,000 clones; around 86% are singletons. This sample was included in a study of blood T cell repertoires in COVID-19. Study-level background: PBMCs, B-cell-depleted T cells, or T cells were the source of the cDNA or gDNA that made up the material.

V was pared by 4 bases and J by 0 bases, with 4 bases of the junction left unmatched. The V gene's germline CDR1 is LNHDA and CDR2 SQIVND (reference sequence). The CDR3 runs to 16 residues. The chain joins TRBV19 to TRBJ1-4; 8 bases are a match to TRBD1. This receptor was obtained from a woman aged 45-59 years with acute COVID-19. Sequenced input: PBMCs or T cells enriched from blood (not recorded which). The CDR3 region is CASSSGQGATNEKLFF. DNA of the CDR3: TGTGCCAGTAGTAGCGGACAGGGCGCAACTAATGAAAAACTGTTTTTT.